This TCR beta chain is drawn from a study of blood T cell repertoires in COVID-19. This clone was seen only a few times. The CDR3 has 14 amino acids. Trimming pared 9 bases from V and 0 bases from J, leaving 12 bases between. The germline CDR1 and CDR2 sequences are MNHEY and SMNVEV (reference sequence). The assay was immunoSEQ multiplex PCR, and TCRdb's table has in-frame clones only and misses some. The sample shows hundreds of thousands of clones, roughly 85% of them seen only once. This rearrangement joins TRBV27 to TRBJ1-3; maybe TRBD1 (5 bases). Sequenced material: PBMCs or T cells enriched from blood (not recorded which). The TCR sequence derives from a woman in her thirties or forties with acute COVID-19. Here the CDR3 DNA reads TGTGCCAGTCGTAGACAGTACTCTGGAAACACCATATATTTT. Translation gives CASRRQYSGNTIYF.